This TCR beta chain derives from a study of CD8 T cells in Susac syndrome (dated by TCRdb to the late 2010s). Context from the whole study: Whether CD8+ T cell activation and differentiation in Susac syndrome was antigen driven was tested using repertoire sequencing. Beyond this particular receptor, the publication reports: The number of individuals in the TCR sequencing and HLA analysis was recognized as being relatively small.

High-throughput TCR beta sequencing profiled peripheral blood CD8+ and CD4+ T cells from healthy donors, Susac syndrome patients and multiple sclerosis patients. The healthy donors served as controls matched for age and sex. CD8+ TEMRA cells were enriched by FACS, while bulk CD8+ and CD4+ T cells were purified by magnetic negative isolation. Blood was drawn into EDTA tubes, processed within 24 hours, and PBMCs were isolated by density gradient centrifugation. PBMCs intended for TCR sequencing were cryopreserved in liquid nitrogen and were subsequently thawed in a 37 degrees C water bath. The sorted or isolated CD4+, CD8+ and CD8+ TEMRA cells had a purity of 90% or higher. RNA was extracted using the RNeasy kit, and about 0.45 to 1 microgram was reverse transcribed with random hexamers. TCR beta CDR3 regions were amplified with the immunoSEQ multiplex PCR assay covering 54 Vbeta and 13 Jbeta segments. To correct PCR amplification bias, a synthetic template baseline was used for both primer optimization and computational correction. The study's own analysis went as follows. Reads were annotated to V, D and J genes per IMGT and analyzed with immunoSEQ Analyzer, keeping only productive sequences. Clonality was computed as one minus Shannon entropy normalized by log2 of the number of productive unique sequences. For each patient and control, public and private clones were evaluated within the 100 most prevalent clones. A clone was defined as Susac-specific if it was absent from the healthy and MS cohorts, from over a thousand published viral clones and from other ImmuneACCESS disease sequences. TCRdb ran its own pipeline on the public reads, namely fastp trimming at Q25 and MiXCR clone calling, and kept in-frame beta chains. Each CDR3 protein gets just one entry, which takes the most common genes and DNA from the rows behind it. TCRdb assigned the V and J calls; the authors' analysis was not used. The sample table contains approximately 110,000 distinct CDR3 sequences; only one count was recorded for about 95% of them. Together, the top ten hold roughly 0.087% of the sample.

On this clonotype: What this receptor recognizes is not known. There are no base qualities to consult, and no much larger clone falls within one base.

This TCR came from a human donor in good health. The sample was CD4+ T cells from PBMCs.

The DNA is TGCAGCGTTGGATACAGGGGGAATGAAAAACTGTTTTTT. Its amino acids are CSVGYRGNEKLFF. In this chain, TRBV29-1 is recombined with TRBJ1-4; a stretch of 8 junction bases matches TRBD1. Relative to germline, V is missing 4 bases and J is missing 5 bases, with 3 bases of the junction outside any gene match. CDR1 and CDR2 are read off the germline V gene as SQVTM and ANQGSEA. Including cysteine and phenylalanine, the CDR3 has 13 amino acids. Only the CDR3 DNA stays, 39 bases, in frame from base 1. Extended through the reference TRBV29-1 and TRBJ1-4 proteins, this CDR3 yields the full variable domain: SAVISQKPSRDICQRGTSLTIQCQVDSQVTMMFWYRQQPGQSLTLIATANQGSEATYESGFVIDKFPISRPNLTFSTLTVSNMSPEDSSIYLCSVGYRGNEKLFFGSGTQLSVL.